The 8 T cell receptor beta chains listed next were all sequenced from one sample in a study of T cells in localized non-small cell lung cancer. The assay was immunoSEQ multiplex PCR, and TCRdb's table has in-frame clones only and misses some. The sample consists of about 75,000 clones, 80% of them appearing once. Sequencing was performed on peripheral blood, taken before any cancer treatment. The receptors were gathered from a female donor older than 55 with stage I lung adenocarcinoma.

This sequence joins TRBV28 and TRBJ1-5; D is ambiguous. Germline assignment: CDR1 MDHEN and CDR2 SYDVKM. The CDR3 length is 16 residues. V lost 1 base to trimming and J lost 2 bases, with 12 bases between them. CDR3 sequence: CASSLFVGNGNQPQHF. The CDR3 DNA reads as TGTGCCAGCAGTTTATTTGTAGGGAATGGCAATCAGCCCCAGCATTTT.

This clone was counted a single time. This rearrangement joins TRBV7-2 to TRBJ2-2; 8 positions match TRBD1. After removal of 0 bases from V and 0 bases from J, the junction contained 6 bases not matched to a gene. Germline values: CDR1 SGHTA, CDR2 FQGNSA. The CDR3 length is 18 residues. The CDR3 loop reads CASSLAPAGGPNTGELFF. In nucleotides, the CDR3 is TGTGCCAGCAGCTTAGCGCCGGCAGGGGGCCCGAACACCGGGGAGCTGTTTTTT. The whole variable domain, filled in from reference TRBV7-2 and TRBJ2-2, reads GAGVSQSPSNKVTEKGKDVELRCDPISGHTALYWYRQSLGQGLEFLIYFQGNSAPDKSGLPSDRFSAERTGGSVSTLTIQRTQQEDSAVYLCASSLAPAGGPNTGELFFGEGSRLTVL.

The chain recombines TRBV27 with TRBJ1-2; D gene ambiguous. The CDR3 totals 12 residues. Germline CDR1 and CDR2: MNHEY and SMNVEV (reference sequence). The V end was cut by 6 bases, the J end by 5 bases, with 10 bases between. This CDR3 reads CASSPVGYGYTF. DNA for the CDR3: TGTGCCAGCAGCCCGGTCGGATATGGCTACACCTTC.

The chain employs TRBV19 and TRBJ1-5; D is undetermined. V was cut by 7 bases and J by 0 bases, with 10 bases left in between. Germline V gene sequence: CDR1 LNHDA, CDR2 SQIVND (reference sequence). The CDR3 spans 14 residues. This CDR3 is CASNLAYSNQPQHF. CDR3 nucleotides: TGTGCCAGTAATTTAGCGTATAGCAATCAGCCCCAGCATTTT. Full variable domain (remainder filled in from reference TRBV19 and TRBJ1-5): DGGITQSPKYLFRKEGQNVTLSCEQNLNHDAMYWYRQDPGQGLRLIYYSQIVNDFQKGDIAEGYSVSREKKESFPLTVTSAQKNPTAFYLCASNLAYSNQPQHFGDGTRLSIL.

The V call is TRBV5-1, the J call TRBJ1-2, with 9 bases that match TRBD1. CDR3 length: 15 residues. After removal of 4 bases from V and 7 bases from J, the junction contained 11 bases not matched to a gene. The germline V gene encodes CDR1 SGHRS and CDR2 YFSETQ. The CDR3 DNA reads as TGCGCCAGCAGCGCCCTGGGACAGGGAGGAGTTGGCTACACCTTC. Translated: CASSALGQGGVGYTF. The full variable domain, with the rest looked up from reference TRBV5-1 and TRBJ1-2, is KAGVTQTPRYLIKTRGQQVTLSCSPISGHRSVSWYQQTPGQGLQFLFEYFSETQRNKGNFPGRFSGRQFSNSRSEMNVSTLELGDSALYLCASSALGQGGVGYTFGSGTRLTVV.

The rearrangement links TRBV7-8 to TRBJ1-2, with D unresolved. V shed 1 base and J shed 4 bases, with 10 bases lying between them. CDR3 length: 14 amino acids. Germline assignment: CDR1 SGHVS and CDR2 FQNEAQ. The chain's CDR3 is CASSLVVGGYGYTF. The CDR3 DNA follows: TGTGCCAGCAGCTTAGTTGTGGGTGGCTATGGCTACACCTTC.

This clone has only a few counts. This sequence joins TRBV7-9 and TRBJ2-7; D possibly matches TRBD1 or TRBD2 (5 bases each). The CDR3 consists of 15 residues. V lost 1 base and J 1 base, leaving 11 bases between the germline ends. In germline, CDR1 is SEHNR, CDR2 FQNEAQ (reference sequence). The CDR3 protein is CASSLGDAGSYEQYF. CDR3 DNA sequence: TGTGCCAGCAGCTTAGGGGACGCTGGGTCCTACGAGCAGTACTTC.

The rearrangement uses TRBV29-1 and TRBJ2-3; no clear D gene. The CDR3 sequence is 11 residues long. Germline V lookup: CDR1 SQVTM, CDR2 ANQGSEA. Between the trimmed V and J ends, which lost 5 bases and 3 bases, there was a span of 6 bases. The CDR3 region has the DNA TGCAGCGTTAGTGCGACAGATACGCAGTATTTT. This codes for CSVSATDTQYF.